The text below deals with one TCR beta chain. This clone was detected a few times. Its antigen has not been determined. Nothing much larger sits one base from this clone, and base qualities are not available. This record comes from a study of Ad26.COV2.S vaccination and SARS-CoV-2 variants (dated by TCRdb to about 2021). Background for the entire study: Donors in the vaccine arm were drawn from COV1001, a multicentre, randomized, double-blind, placebo-controlled phase I-IIa trial testing Ad26.COV2.S in healthy adults. Ad26.COV2.S was administered intramuscularly at a dose of 5x10^10 or 1x10^11 viral particles, either as one shot or as two shots given 56 days apart. Sequencing of the TCRbeta repertoire served to evaluate the specificity and breadth of SARS-CoV-2-reactive T cell receptors following Ad26.COV2.S vaccination. A total of around 32 samples were included in the TCR-sequenced set, comprising some 20 Ad26.COV2.S vaccine recipients, 5 placebo recipients and 8 SARS-CoV-2 convalescent individuals. Trial participants were randomized into five groups of five: low-dose or high-dose Ad26.COV2.S given once or twice, or placebo on both occasions. Throughout the experiments and outcome assessment, investigators stayed blinded to trial group allocation. Study-wide findings and limitations: The study was not powered to compare responses between vaccine doses or regimens. Non-spike TCR breadth was comparable between vaccine and placebo recipients, consistent with the vaccine containing only spike. Higher spike-specific TCR breadth was observed in Ad26.COV2.S recipients than in placebo recipients (P = 0.0014). The authors noted that the TCR breadth and depth analyses may have underestimated total T cell responses. Substantial breadth of spike-specific CD8+ and CD4+ T cell responses was reported after vaccination.

TCRbeta CDR3 regions were sequenced with the immunoSEQ Assay. After extraction, genomic DNA underwent amplification by bias-controlled multiplex PCR, followed by high-throughput sequencing. In the source study's methods: Collapsing and filtering of sequences were performed to quantify the absolute abundance of each unique TCRbeta CDR3 region. T cell fraction was estimated by normalizing TCRbeta template counts to usable DNA, which was measured by amplifying reference genes present in all nucleated cells. Repertoire TCRs were annotated as SARS-CoV-2-specific by exact matching of V gene, CDR3 amino acid sequence and J gene to a known reactive TCR set. The reference SARS-CoV-2 TCR set was derived from MIRA and filtered for enrichment in COVID-19-positive ImmuneCODE repertoires, a step that removed public or cross-reactive TCRs. Drawing on the MIRA antigens, annotated TCRs were analysed further at the level of specific ORF or position within ORF. Breadth was defined as the number of annotated unique rearrangements divided by the total number of unique productive rearrangements, and depth was defined as the summed frequency of the annotated unique rearrangements. Group comparisons of TCR breadth used two-sided Wilcoxon rank-sum tests. Entries here come from immuneACCESS through TCRdb and include only in-frame sequences with V and J called. Some clones fail to appear in such tables; in the studies checked, an unresolved V gene covers under half of the shortfall, and the cause of the remainder is unknown. That table supplies the V and J calls and clone size; D and trimming were determined from the DNA. Recorded for this sample are fewer than 500,000 clones; 75% to 90% of them occurred a single time. The ten largest make up over 2.5% of the sample.

The CDR3 goes from the cysteine to the phenylalanine over 12 residues. The DNA shown is the 36-base CDR3, in frame from base 1. The germline V gene sets CDR1 to SNHLY and CDR2 to FYNNEI. Trimming at the junction amounts to 7 bases on V and 4 bases on J, and the germline ends lie 10 bases apart. The treatment or condition label on this specimen signifies: 15 to 20 received Ad26.COV2.S at low or high dose, single or two shots; five or six received placebo; per-sample allocation not given. For vaccine and placebo recipients, repertoires were sequenced using samples collected on day 63 after the first injection. In Cohort 1b, about 25 adults aged 18-55 years were enrolled at a single site in Boston, USA, between 29 July and 7 August 2020. Ad26.COV2.S consisted of a replication-incompetent adenovirus type 26 vector by which a prefusion-stabilized SARS-CoV-2 spike protein from the original Wuhan strain was expressed.

Sequencing was performed on peripheral blood, taken in a trial of Ad26.COV2.S vaccine versus placebo. The rearrangement combines TRBV2 with TRBJ1-2, with no D gene named confidently. The origin of this receptor is a person between 18 and 65 years old who received the Ad26.COV2.S COVID-19 vaccine or a placebo. CDR3 loop: CASTENSYGYTF. The DNA sequence reads TGTGCCAGCACCGAGAATAGCTATGGCTACACCTTC.